These T cell receptor beta chains were read from a single sample in a study of blood T cell repertoires in COVID-19. Using immunoSEQ multiplex PCR, the repertoire was profiled, and TCRdb retains in-frame clones only, with some absent. This table holds 200,000 to 250,000 clones, 75% to 90% found once. Sequencing used peripheral blood. The receptors stem from a man aged 30 to 39 with COVID-19, enrolled during active disease. Each CDR3 is given without its conserved first and last residue. A D gene is named only where the DNA matches it firmly. Size tells how often a clone was seen (once, few, many) or the class of an expanded clone, and some rows leave it out.

V	size	D	J	CDR3
TRBV3-1/TRBV3-2	.	TRBD1	TRBJ2-7	ASSQVDRGVNEQY
TRBV6-5	.	.	TRBJ1-2	ASRAARGYT
TRBV10-3	.	TRBD1	TRBJ2-1	AISSPGQGAYEQF
TRBV5-1	.	.	TRBJ1-3	ASSSKIPPSAIY
TRBV7-9	.	.	TRBJ1-4	ASSPTGGGNEKLF
TRBV29-1	.	TRBD2	TRBJ2-7	SVDRGGSSYEQY
TRBV2	.	.	TRBJ1-5	ASSDWTVSQPQH
TRBV6-5	.	.	TRBJ1-2	ASSYSGGGPGGYT
TRBV18	once	TRBD1	TRBJ1-2	ASSPAGQVYGYT
TRBV18	once	TRBD1	TRBJ1-4	ASSPQRTGVNEKLF
TRBV11-3	.	.	TRBJ2-4	ASSLEAENQAKNIQY
TRBV5-1	.	TRBD2	TRBJ2-2	ASSFGLAGGFGELF
TRBV4-1	.	.	TRBJ2-5	ASSQESRPRETQY
TRBV14	.	TRBD2	TRBJ2-7	ASSRFGGFYEQY
TRBV2	.	.	TRBJ1-1	ASRLTGYMNTEAF
TRBV21-1	.	.	TRBJ2-2	ASNPPGRALWWGELF
TRBV7-3	few	.	TRBJ2-1	ASSLTRDPHNEQF
TRBV5-1	.	.	TRBJ1-4	ASSWESRDEKLF
TRBV19	once	TRBD1	TRBJ1-4	ASSRQTGLATNEKLF
TRBV6-7	.	TRBD2	TRBJ2-1	AIGLVLAGESKRYEQF
TRBV25-1	once	.	TRBJ1-4	ASSDRLGWSNEKLF
TRBV20-1	.	.	TRBJ1-6	SASRPPGQTPPSPLH
TRBV7-3	.	TRBD2	TRBJ2-3	ASSSFSGMSDTQY
TRBV29-1	.	TRBD1	TRBJ2-3	SVSTGVNTDTQY
TRBV30	.	TRBD2	TRBJ2-1	AWRDQAGDYNEQF
TRBV10-3	.	.	TRBJ1-1	AISSRGGEMNTEAF
TRBV6-2/TRBV6-3	.	TRBD1	TRBJ1-4	ASSSPTGANEKLF
TRBV4-2	once	TRBD1	TRBJ1-6	ASSPLGGQINSPLH